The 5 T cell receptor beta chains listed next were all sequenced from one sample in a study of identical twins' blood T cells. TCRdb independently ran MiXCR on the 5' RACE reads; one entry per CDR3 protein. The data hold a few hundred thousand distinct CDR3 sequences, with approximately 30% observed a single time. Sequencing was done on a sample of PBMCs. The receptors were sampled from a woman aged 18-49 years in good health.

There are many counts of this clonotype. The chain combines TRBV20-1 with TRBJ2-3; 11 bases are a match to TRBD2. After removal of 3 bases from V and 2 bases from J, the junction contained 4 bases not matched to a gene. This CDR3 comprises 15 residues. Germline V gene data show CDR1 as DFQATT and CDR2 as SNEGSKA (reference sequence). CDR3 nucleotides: TGCAGTGCTAGTTCTAGCGGGGGGCTCACAGATACGCAGTATTTT. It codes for CSASSSGGLTDTQYF.

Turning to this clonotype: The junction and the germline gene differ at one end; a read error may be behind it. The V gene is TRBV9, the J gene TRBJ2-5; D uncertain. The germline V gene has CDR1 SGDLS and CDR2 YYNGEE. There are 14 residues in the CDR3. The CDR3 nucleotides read TGTGCCAGCAGCGTAGCGCCCCTTCGAGAGGCCCAGTACTTC. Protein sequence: CASSVAPLREAQYF.

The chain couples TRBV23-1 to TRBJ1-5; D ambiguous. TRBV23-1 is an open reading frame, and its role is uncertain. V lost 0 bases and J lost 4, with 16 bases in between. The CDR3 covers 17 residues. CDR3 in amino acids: CASSQSNNWRSNQPQHF. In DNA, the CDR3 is TGCGCCAGCAGTCAATCGAACAATTGGAGGAGTAATCAGCCCCAGCATTTT.

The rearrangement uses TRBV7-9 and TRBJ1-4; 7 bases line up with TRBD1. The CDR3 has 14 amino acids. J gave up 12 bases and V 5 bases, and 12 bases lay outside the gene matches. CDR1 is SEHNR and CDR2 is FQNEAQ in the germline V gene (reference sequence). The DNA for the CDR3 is TGTGCCAGCAGCCCTACAGGGGAAAGTTGGGAACTGTTTTTT. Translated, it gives CASSPTGESWELFF.

CDR3 bases: TGCAGCGTTGAGATCTTTACTGGAAACACCATATATTTT. Its translation: CSVEIFTGNTIYF. The chain joins TRBV29-1 to TRBJ1-3; D unresolved. The germline gives CDR1 SQVTM, CDR2 ANQGSEA. V shed 3 bases and J shed 2 bases, with 8 bases lying between them. This CDR3 is 13 amino acids long.